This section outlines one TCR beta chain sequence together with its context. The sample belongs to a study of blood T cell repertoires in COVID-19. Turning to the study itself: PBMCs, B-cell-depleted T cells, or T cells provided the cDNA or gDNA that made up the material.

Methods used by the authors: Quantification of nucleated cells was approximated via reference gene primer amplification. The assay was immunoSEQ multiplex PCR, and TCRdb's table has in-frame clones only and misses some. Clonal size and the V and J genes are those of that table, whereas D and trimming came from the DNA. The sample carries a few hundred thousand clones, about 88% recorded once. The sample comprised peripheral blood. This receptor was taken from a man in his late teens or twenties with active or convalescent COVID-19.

This CDR3 is CASSAPFDRGSYEQYF. CDR3 nucleotides: TGTGCCAGTAGTGCCCCGTTCGACAGGGGGTCCTACGAGCAGTACTTC. The chain combines TRBV19 with TRBJ2-7, with TRBD1 identical over 9 bases. Germline-derived CDR1 and CDR2 are LNHDA and SQIVND (reference sequence). V shed 5 bases and J 1 base; nucleotides not matched to a gene: 9. The CDR3 length is 16 residues.